These T cell receptor beta chains were read from a single sample in a study of cytomegalovirus exposure and HLA in healthy donors. Sequenced by immunoSEQ multiplex PCR; TCRdb stores in-frame clones only, minus some. This sample has about 150,000 clones, with roughly 79% found just once. The source material was PBMCs. The origin of the receptors is a woman in her thirties in good health and CMV-seronegative. CDR3s include the opening cysteine and the closing phenylalanine or tryptophan. A D gene is named only where the DNA matches it firmly. The listing skips clone size in some rows; elsewhere it reads once, few, many or a size class.

CDR3nt: TGTGCCAGCAGTTACTCAGGACAGGGGAACACTGAAGCTTTCTTT
CDR3aa: CASSYSGQGNTEAFF
v_gene: TRBV6-5
d_gene: TRBD1
abundance: -
j_gene: TRBJ1-1

CDR3nt: TGTGCCTGGAGTGTAGGGCAGGCGGGAGCTGAAAAACTGTTTTTT
CDR3aa: CAWSVGQAGAEKLFF
v_gene: TRBV30
d_gene: -
abundance: -
j_gene: TRBJ1-4

CDR3nt: TGTGCCAGCAGCCAGCTAGGTTCACCCCTCCACTTT
CDR3aa: CASSQLGSPLHF
v_gene: TRBV14
d_gene: -
abundance: -
j_gene: TRBJ1-6

CDR3nt: TGTGCCAGCAGCGAGAGGGACACTGAAGCTTTCTTT
CDR3aa: CASSERDTEAFF
v_gene: TRBV7-9
d_gene: -
abundance: -
j_gene: TRBJ1-1

CDR3nt: TGTGCCAGCAGCTACCAGACCGGGGAGCTGTTTTTT
CDR3aa: CASSYQTGELFF
v_gene: TRBV11-2
d_gene: -
abundance: -
j_gene: TRBJ2-2

CDR3nt: TGTGCCAGCAGTTACTCGAGACAGGGGAAATCGGGCTACACCTTC
CDR3aa: CASSYSRQGKSGYTF
v_gene: TRBV6-5
d_gene: TRBD1
abundance: -
j_gene: TRBJ1-2

CDR3nt: TGTGCCAGCAGTTTTAACTGCTTATCGGAGGGTTACACCGAATGTGAGCAGTTCTTC
CDR3aa: CASSFNCLSEGYTECEQFF
v_gene: TRBV27
d_gene: -
abundance: -
j_gene: TRBJ2-1

CDR3nt: TGCGCCAGCAGCTTAAGACAGATGAACACTGAAGCTTTCTTT
CDR3aa: CASSLRQMNTEAFF
v_gene: TRBV5-1
d_gene: -
abundance: -
j_gene: TRBJ1-1

CDR3nt: TGTGCCAGCAGCTTCTACGGACGAACTAGGGAGACCCAGTACTTC
CDR3aa: CASSFYGRTRETQYF
v_gene: TRBV7-3
d_gene: -
abundance: -
j_gene: TRBJ2-5

CDR3nt: TGTGCCAGCAGTCCGAGGGGGGGGAACACTGAAGCTTTCTTT
CDR3aa: CASSPRGGNTEAFF
v_gene: TRBV6-5
d_gene: -
abundance: -
j_gene: TRBJ1-1

CDR3nt: TGTGCCAGCAGCTGGGCCCGGGGTTCACCCCTCCACTTT
CDR3aa: CASSWARGSPLHF
v_gene: TRBV7-6
d_gene: -
abundance: -
j_gene: TRBJ1-6

CDR3nt: TGTGCCAGCAGCCCCCTCGGAGTCCTTGAAGCTTTCTTT
CDR3aa: CASSPLGVLEAFF
v_gene: TRBV7-3
d_gene: -
abundance: few
j_gene: TRBJ1-1

CDR3nt: TGTGCCAGCAGCTTTAGGGTGACAGGGGTTACTGGGGCCAACGTCCTGACTTTC
CDR3aa: CASSFRVTGVTGANVLTF
v_gene: TRBV5-4
d_gene: TRBD1
abundance: -
j_gene: TRBJ2-6

CDR3nt: TGTGCCAGCAGCTTGGGCGGTTATGGCTACACCTTC
CDR3aa: CASSLGGYGYTF
v_gene: TRBV5-4
d_gene: -
abundance: once
j_gene: TRBJ1-2

CDR3nt: TGTGCCAGCAGTCCCCAGGGACTCCCTATAAGGGGCTACACCTTC
CDR3aa: CASSPQGLPIRGYTF
v_gene: TRBV27
d_gene: -
abundance: -
j_gene: TRBJ1-2

CDR3nt: TGTGCCAGTAACATCCAGGGGACGGGGAATGAAAAACTGTTTTTT
CDR3aa: CASNIQGTGNEKLFF
v_gene: TRBV19
d_gene: -
abundance: -
j_gene: TRBJ1-4

CDR3nt: TGTGCCAGCAGTTACTCGAGAGTTGTCAACACTGAAGCTTTCTTT
CDR3aa: CASSYSRVVNTEAFF
v_gene: TRBV6-5
d_gene: -
abundance: -
j_gene: TRBJ1-1

CDR3nt: TGTGCCAGCAGCTTAGAAGGGGGCGGGGGGCACGAGCAGTACTTC
CDR3aa: CASSLEGGGGHEQYF
v_gene: TRBV7-9
d_gene: -
abundance: -
j_gene: TRBJ2-7

CDR3nt: TGTGCCAGCAGCCGCAACGGGGGACAGGCTTGGAGCTCTGAAGCTTTCTTT
CDR3aa: CASSRNGGQAWSSEAFF
v_gene: TRBV11-1
d_gene: TRBD1
abundance: -
j_gene: TRBJ1-1

CDR3nt: TGTGCCAGCAGCTTTTCCACAGGGTTCGAGGGCTACACCTTC
CDR3aa: CASSFSTGFEGYTF
v_gene: TRBV7-2
d_gene: -
abundance: -
j_gene: TRBJ1-2

CDR3nt: TGTGCCAGCAGTTACAAGCCCTCTGGGGCCAACGTCCTGACTTTC
CDR3aa: CASSYKPSGANVLTF
v_gene: TRBV6-5
d_gene: -
abundance: -
j_gene: TRBJ2-6

CDR3nt: TGTGCCAGCAGTTTACGGCGGATGGCAGGGGCCAACTATGGCTACACCTTC
CDR3aa: CASSLRRMAGANYGYTF
v_gene: TRBV27
d_gene: -
abundance: -
j_gene: TRBJ1-2

CDR3nt: TGCAGCGTAATGGGCGCAGGGGGTTCCTACGAGCAGTACTTC
CDR3aa: CSVMGAGGSYEQYF
v_gene: TRBV29-1
d_gene: TRBD1
abundance: -
j_gene: TRBJ2-7

CDR3nt: TGTGCCAGCAGCCCCGGTAATGAGCAGTTCTTC
CDR3aa: CASSPGNEQFF
v_gene: TRBV7-8
d_gene: -
abundance: -
j_gene: TRBJ2-1

CDR3nt: TGTGCCAGCAGCTGGATGGGGGAGGCGGATGAAAAACTGTTTTTT
CDR3aa: CASSWMGEADEKLFF
v_gene: TRBV11-2
d_gene: -
abundance: -
j_gene: TRBJ1-4

CDR3nt: TGCGCCAGCAGCTCTACCTTAGCGGGGGTTTACACAGATACGCAGTATTTT
CDR3aa: CASSSTLAGVYTDTQYF
v_gene: TRBV5-1
d_gene: TRBD2
abundance: -
j_gene: TRBJ2-3

CDR3nt: TGTGCCAGCAGCTCTGACAGGGATGAGCAGTTCTTC
CDR3aa: CASSSDRDEQFF
v_gene: TRBV7-3
d_gene: TRBD1
abundance: -
j_gene: TRBJ2-1

CDR3nt: TGTGCCAGCAGCTTATACTCCCGCACAGATACGCAGTATTTT
CDR3aa: CASSLYSRTDTQYF
v_gene: TRBV5-6
d_gene: -
abundance: -
j_gene: TRBJ2-3

CDR3nt: TGTGCCAGCTCTCGCGACAGTCAGGCGAACACTGAAGCTTTCTTT
CDR3aa: CASSRDSQANTEAFF
v_gene: TRBV18
d_gene: -
abundance: -
j_gene: TRBJ1-1

CDR3nt: TGTGCCAGCAGTGGGACAGAGTCGAACACTGAAGCTTTCTTT
CDR3aa: CASSGTESNTEAFF
v_gene: TRBV6-1
d_gene: -
abundance: -
j_gene: TRBJ1-1

CDR3nt: TGTGCCAGCAGAGTTGACAGGGATCTTCAGCCCCAGCATTTT
CDR3aa: CASRVDRDLQPQHF
v_gene: TRBV6-5
d_gene: TRBD1
abundance: few
j_gene: TRBJ1-5

CDR3nt: TGTGCCAGCAGTAGATCCTACGATAGCGGGGAGCTGTTTTTT
CDR3aa: CASSRSYDSGELFF
v_gene: TRBV6-5
d_gene: -
abundance: -
j_gene: TRBJ2-2

CDR3nt: TGTGCCAGCAGTGAGGGCACTAACACCGGGGAGCTGTTTTTT
CDR3aa: CASSEGTNTGELFF
v_gene: TRBV2
d_gene: -
abundance: -
j_gene: TRBJ2-2

CDR3nt: TGTGCCAGCAGCCTGGGACAGGGAGGGATAGGCGAGCAGTACTTC
CDR3aa: CASSLGQGGIGEQYF
v_gene: TRBV9
d_gene: TRBD1
abundance: -
j_gene: TRBJ2-7

CDR3nt: TGTGCCAGCAGTTTAGGGGGGGCCTGGGAGACCCAGTACTTC
CDR3aa: CASSLGGAWETQYF
v_gene: TRBV6-6
d_gene: -
abundance: -
j_gene: TRBJ2-5

CDR3nt: TGTGCCAGCAGAATCAAGACAGGGGGCACTGAAGCTTTCTTT
CDR3aa: CASRIKTGGTEAFF
v_gene: TRBV6-4
d_gene: TRBD1
abundance: -
j_gene: TRBJ1-1

CDR3nt: TGTGCCAGCAGTTTCCTGAACGGAGACAGGCCGCGGTTCTTTGGCTACACCTTC
CDR3aa: CASSFLNGDRPRFFGYTF
v_gene: TRBV27
d_gene: -
abundance: -
j_gene: TRBJ1-2

CDR3nt: TGTGCCTGGAGTGTACTAGGATACGCGGGGGGCTACACCTTC
CDR3aa: CAWSVLGYAGGYTF
v_gene: TRBV30
d_gene: -
abundance: once
j_gene: TRBJ1-2

CDR3nt: TGTGCCAGCAGTTACGGCAGGGTCTCAGGGGAGCAGTACTTC
CDR3aa: CASSYGRVSGEQYF
v_gene: TRBV6-5
d_gene: -
abundance: once
j_gene: TRBJ2-7

CDR3nt: TGTGCCAGCAGTGGTGACCATCTGAGGGCTGAAGCTTTCTTT
CDR3aa: CASSGDHLRAEAFF
v_gene: TRBV6-1
d_gene: -
abundance: -
j_gene: TRBJ1-1

CDR3nt: TGTGCCAGTAGTATAGTTCTTATATCTGGGGCCAACGTCCTGACTTTC
CDR3aa: CASSIVLISGANVLTF
v_gene: TRBV19
d_gene: -
abundance: -
j_gene: TRBJ2-6

CDR3nt: TGCGCCAGCAGCTTGGCCGGGGACAGGGGGCGAACCCAGTACTTC
CDR3aa: CASSLAGDRGRTQYF
v_gene: TRBV5-1
d_gene: TRBD1
abundance: -
j_gene: TRBJ2-5

CDR3nt: TGTGCCAGCAGCTTTGACAGGGACCCCTACGAGCAGTACTTC
CDR3aa: CASSFDRDPYEQYF
v_gene: TRBV5-6
d_gene: TRBD1
abundance: -
j_gene: TRBJ2-7

CDR3nt: TGTGCCAGCAGTACCTCGACAGGGTGGAATTCACCCCTCCACTTT
CDR3aa: CASSTSTGWNSPLHF
v_gene: TRBV27
d_gene: TRBD1
abundance: once
j_gene: TRBJ1-6

CDR3nt: TGTGCCAGTAGTATTCAGGGGTCGGGCGCTGAAGCTTTCTTT
CDR3aa: CASSIQGSGAEAFF
v_gene: TRBV19
d_gene: -
abundance: -
j_gene: TRBJ1-1

CDR3nt: TGTGCCAGCAGCCAGACAAGCCGAGAGAATGAAAAACTGTTTTTT
CDR3aa: CASSQTSRENEKLFF
v_gene: TRBV4-2
d_gene: -
abundance: few
j_gene: TRBJ1-4

CDR3nt: TGTGCCAGCAGCAAAGACATTACTAATGAAAAACTGTTTTTT
CDR3aa: CASSKDITNEKLFF
v_gene: TRBV2
d_gene: -
abundance: -
j_gene: TRBJ1-4

CDR3nt: TGCGCCAGCAGCCAAGATTCAGGGAGGACTGGCTACACCTTC
CDR3aa: CASSQDSGRTGYTF
v_gene: TRBV4-1
d_gene: -
abundance: -
j_gene: TRBJ1-2

CDR3nt: TGTGCCAGCAGCCAAGTCGTAGCGGGGGGCGGCACAGATACGCAGTATTTT
CDR3aa: CASSQVVAGGGTDTQYF
v_gene: TRBV4-2
d_gene: TRBD2
abundance: -
j_gene: TRBJ2-3

CDR3nt: TGTGCCAGTAGTGCCGGGACACTTCATGGCTACACCTTC
CDR3aa: CASSAGTLHGYTF
v_gene: TRBV19
d_gene: -
abundance: -
j_gene: TRBJ1-2

CDR3nt: TGTGCCAGCAGCTTAGATGCCGGGGAAGAGACCCAGTACTTC
CDR3aa: CASSLDAGEETQYF
v_gene: TRBV11-3
d_gene: -
abundance: -
j_gene: TRBJ2-5

CDR3nt: TGCGCCAGCAGCATGGGAGTCCGAAACACTGAAGCTTTCTTT
CDR3aa: CASSMGVRNTEAFF
v_gene: TRBV5-1
d_gene: -
abundance: -
j_gene: TRBJ1-1

CDR3nt: TGCGCCAGCAGCTTGGCCCTTGAACAGGGGGCGGGGGAGCTGTTTTTT
CDR3aa: CASSLALEQGAGELFF
v_gene: TRBV5-1
d_gene: TRBD1
abundance: -
j_gene: TRBJ2-2

CDR3nt: TGTGCCAGCAGCACAGATCAGGGCCTCGGGTCCTATAATTCACCCCTCCACTTT
CDR3aa: CASSTDQGLGSYNSPLHF
v_gene: TRBV5-4
d_gene: -
abundance: -
j_gene: TRBJ1-6

CDR3nt: TGTGCCAGCTGGGACAGGGGGCGGAACACTGAAGCTTTCTTT
CDR3aa: CASWDRGRNTEAFF
v_gene: TRBV5-8
d_gene: TRBD1
abundance: -
j_gene: TRBJ1-1